The 10 T cell receptor beta chains reported below all come from one sample, sequenced in a study of blood T cell repertoires in COVID-19. Data came from immunoSEQ multiplex PCR; TCRdb stores just in-frame clones and leaves some out. The table records 45,000 to 60,000 clones, approximately 85% of them present only once. Material for sequencing was peripheral blood. These receptors all stem from a man aged 45-60 years with active COVID-19.

This chain connects TRBV7-2 to TRBJ2-7; 8 bases align to TRBD1. This CDR3 is built from 14 residues. The trim removed 3 bases at V and 5 bases at J, leaving 6 bases unmatched. Germline CDR1 reads SGHTA; CDR2 reads FQGNSA. As DNA, the CDR3 is TGTGCCAGCAGCTTCTACAGGGGGATGGACGAGCAGTACTTC. This encodes CASSFYRGMDEQYF.

CDR3 amino acids: CASRLGGMIGNEQFF. The CDR3 DNA follows: TGTGCCAGCAGGCTCGGAGGCATGATCGGCAATGAGCAGTTCTTC. The chain uses TRBV6-6 and TRBJ2-1; D possibly corresponds to TRBD2 (5 bases). This CDR3 has 15 amino acids. Germline V lookup: CDR1 MNHNY, CDR2 SVGAGI (reference sequence). V lost 6 bases and J 6 bases, leaving 18 bases between the germline ends.

The chain joins TRBV7-2 to TRBJ2-3, with D maybe TRBD1 (5 bases). Germline loops: CDR1 SGHTA, CDR2 FQGNSA. This CDR3 comprises 16 residues. With 5 bases removed from V and 0 bases from J, the gap between germline ends came to 15 bases. The CDR3 sequence is CASSDQTELSTDTQYF. DNA of the CDR3: TGTGCCAGCAGCGATCAGACAGAGCTAAGCACAGATACGCAGTATTTT.

This clone was seen a single time. CDR3 nucleotide sequence: TGTGCCAGCAGCCGATCGCCCGGGGGGGCGATTGTGTTAGAGACCCAGTACTTC. Translated, it gives CASSRSPGGAIVLETQYF. The chain couples TRBV7-9 to TRBJ2-5; 8 bases match TRBD2. Germline loops: CDR1 SEHNR, CDR2 FQNEAQ (reference sequence). V dropped 5 bases and J dropped 4; count of bases not matched to a gene: 18. This CDR3 region has 18 residues.

This clone was detected only a few times. This rearrangement joins TRBV3-1 (or the pseudogene TRBV3-2) to TRBJ2-7; 9 positions match TRBD2. The V gene end was trimmed by 4 bases and the J gene end by 0 bases; junction bases not matched to a gene: 10. The CDR3 totals 17 residues. Per the germline V gene, CDR1 is LGHDT and CDR2 is YNNKEL (reference sequence). The CDR3 spells CASSPKYLAGSSYEQYF. The CDR3 region has the DNA TGTGCCAGCAGCCCTAAATATCTAGCGGGGAGCTCCTACGAGCAGTACTTC.

The J gene is TRBJ1-1, the V gene TRBV11-2; D remains ambiguous. Germline CDR1 is SGHAT and CDR2 is FQNNGV. The V gene lost 3 bases and the J gene lost 7 bases, with 12 bases spanning the gap. The CDR3 totals 13 residues. DNA of the CDR3: TGTGCCAGCAGCTTGGGCGCTGTCGGTGAAGCTTTCTTT. Translated, it gives CASSLGAVGEAFF.

The chain uses TRBV14 and TRBJ2-7; possibly TRBD1 for D (6 bases). CDR1 is SGHDN, CDR2 FVKESK, per germline. Deletions cut 0 bases from V and 5 bases from J, with 11 bases between. This CDR3 comprises 14 residues. CDR3 in amino acids: CASSQENRDHEQYF. The CDR3 DNA reads as TGTGCCAGCAGCCAAGAGAACAGGGACCACGAGCAGTACTTC.

This chain links TRBV5-5 with TRBJ2-5; 11 bases line up with TRBD2. Per the germline V gene, CDR1 is SGHKS and CDR2 is YYEKEE (reference sequence). Trimming took 1 base from V and 0 from J; bases not matched to a gene: 2. The CDR3 runs to 16 residues. The CDR3 spells CASSLLAGGYQETQYF. CDR3 sequence (DNA): TGTGCCAGCAGCTTGCTAGCGGGGGGATACCAAGAGACCCAGTACTTC.

V usage is TRBV7-6 and J usage is TRBJ1-1; 7 bases map to TRBD1. Germline CDR1 is SGHVS and CDR2 is FNYEAQ. Trimming cost V 5 bases and J 5 bases; bases outside gene matches: 5. The CDR3 sequence is 13 residues long. The CDR3 sequence is CASSLRGPTEAFF. For the CDR3, the DNA is TGTGCCAGCAGCCTAAGGGGGCCAACTGAAGCTTTCTTT.

The chain recombines TRBV27 with TRBJ2-2; the D gene is possibly TRBD1 (6 bases). The CDR3 extends over 13 amino acids. Germline V lookup: CDR1 MNHEY, CDR2 SMNVEV (reference sequence). Trimming took off 4 bases at V and 9 bases at J, with 12 bases between the two ends. The CDR3 sequence is CASSSAGVRELFF. As DNA, the CDR3 is TGTGCCAGCAGTTCAGCAGGGGTACGGGAGCTGTTTTTT.